One TCR beta chain is described in this entry. Its antigen is still unknown. It was into CD45RA+ naive and CD45RA-negative memory subsets that the CD4+ cells were split. Authors' processing steps: For the immunoSEQ data, sequences were junction-only without quality scores, so filtering differed. TCRdb keeps only in-frame clones here, not all; method: immunoSEQ multiplex PCR. The V and J calls and clone size are taken from that table; D and trimming were inferred from the DNA. Altogether over a million clones are present, 60% to 80% being singletons, with the ten largest covering over 1.3%. The data originate from a study of shared clonotypes between healthy human individuals. Whole-study results and caveats: Unshared clonotypes carried lower generation probabilities than those common to all four donors.

V was cut by 4 bases and J by 2 bases, with 10 bases left in between. Germline V gene data show CDR1 as SGHDT and CDR2 as YYEEEE. The CDR3 sequence is 13 residues long. The rearrangement uses TRBV5-6 and TRBJ2-7, with D possibly matching TRBD2 (6 bases). Sample: memory CD4+ T cells sorted from blood. As for subset: CD45RA-negative fraction. The receptor comes from a man between 18 and 35 years old in good health. The CDR3: CASSLRETYEQYF. CDR3 DNA sequence: TGTGCCAGCAGCCTGCGGGAAACCTACGAGCAGTACTTC.